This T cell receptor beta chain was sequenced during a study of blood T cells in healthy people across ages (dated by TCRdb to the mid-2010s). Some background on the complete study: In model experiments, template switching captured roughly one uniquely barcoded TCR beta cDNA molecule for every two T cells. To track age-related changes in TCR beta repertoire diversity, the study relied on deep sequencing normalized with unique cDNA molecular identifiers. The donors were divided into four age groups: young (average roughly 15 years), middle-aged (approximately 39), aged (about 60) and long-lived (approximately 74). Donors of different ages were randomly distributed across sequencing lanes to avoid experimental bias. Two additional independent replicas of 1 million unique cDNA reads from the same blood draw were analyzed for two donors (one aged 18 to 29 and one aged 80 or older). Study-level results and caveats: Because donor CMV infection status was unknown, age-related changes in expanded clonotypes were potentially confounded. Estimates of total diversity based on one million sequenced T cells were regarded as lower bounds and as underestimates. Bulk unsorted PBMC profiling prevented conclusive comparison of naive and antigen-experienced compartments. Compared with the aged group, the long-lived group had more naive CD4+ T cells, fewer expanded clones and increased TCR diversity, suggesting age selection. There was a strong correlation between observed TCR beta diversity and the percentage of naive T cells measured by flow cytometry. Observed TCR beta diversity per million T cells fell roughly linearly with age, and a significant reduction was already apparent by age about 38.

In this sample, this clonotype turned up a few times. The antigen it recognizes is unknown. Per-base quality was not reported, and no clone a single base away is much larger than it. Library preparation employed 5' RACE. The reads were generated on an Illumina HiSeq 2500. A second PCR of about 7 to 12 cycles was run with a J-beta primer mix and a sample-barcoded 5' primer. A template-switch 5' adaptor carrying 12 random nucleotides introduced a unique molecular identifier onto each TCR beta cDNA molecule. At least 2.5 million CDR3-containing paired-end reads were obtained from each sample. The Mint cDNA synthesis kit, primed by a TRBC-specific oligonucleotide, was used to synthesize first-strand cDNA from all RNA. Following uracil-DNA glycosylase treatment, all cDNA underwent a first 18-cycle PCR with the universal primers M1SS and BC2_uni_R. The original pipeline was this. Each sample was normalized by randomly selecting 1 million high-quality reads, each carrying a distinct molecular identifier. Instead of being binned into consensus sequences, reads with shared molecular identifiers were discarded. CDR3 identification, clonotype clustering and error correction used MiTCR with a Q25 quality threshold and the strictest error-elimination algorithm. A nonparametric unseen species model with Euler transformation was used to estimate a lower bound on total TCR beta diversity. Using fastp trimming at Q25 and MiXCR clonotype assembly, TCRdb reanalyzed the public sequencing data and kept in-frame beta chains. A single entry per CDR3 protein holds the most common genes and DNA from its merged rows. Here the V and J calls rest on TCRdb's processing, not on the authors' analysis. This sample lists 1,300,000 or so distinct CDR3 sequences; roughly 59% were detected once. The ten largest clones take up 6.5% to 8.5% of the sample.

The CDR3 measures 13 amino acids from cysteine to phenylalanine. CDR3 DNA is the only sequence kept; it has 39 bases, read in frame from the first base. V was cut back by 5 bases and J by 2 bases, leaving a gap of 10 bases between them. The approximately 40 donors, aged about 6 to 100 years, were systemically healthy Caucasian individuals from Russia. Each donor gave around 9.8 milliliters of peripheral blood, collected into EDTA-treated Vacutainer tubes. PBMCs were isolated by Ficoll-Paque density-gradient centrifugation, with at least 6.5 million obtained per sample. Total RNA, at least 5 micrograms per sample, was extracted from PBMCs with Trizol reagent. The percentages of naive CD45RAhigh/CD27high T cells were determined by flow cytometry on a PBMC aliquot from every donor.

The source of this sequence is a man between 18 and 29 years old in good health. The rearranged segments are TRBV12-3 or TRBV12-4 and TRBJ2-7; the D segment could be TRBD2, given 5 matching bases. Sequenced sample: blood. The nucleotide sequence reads TGTGCCAGCAGTCTCGGGATTGCCTACGAGCAGTACTTC. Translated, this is CASSLGIAYEQYF.